The clone carrying this T cell receptor beta chain was counted between two and nine times. Its antigen is unidentified. The sample belongs to a study of response to subunit inactivated influenza vaccine. TCRdb reprocessed the RT-PCR reads with MiXCR, giving one entry per CDR3 protein. The sample yields about 800,000 distinct CDR3 sequences, less than 25% seen once. The CDR3 is made up of 14 amino acids. Germline V lookup: CDR1 DFQATT, CDR2 SNEGSKA (reference sequence). The V and J ends lost 5 bases and 0 bases respectively, with 14 bases between them. Study-wide findings and caveats: Every seasonal influenza vaccination brings in few new T cells, the authors suggested.

The clonotype comes from a man over 45 who received an inactivated influenza vaccine. The sample was PBMCs from blood, taken 4 to 6 days after vaccination. This rearrangement joins TRBV20-1 to TRBJ2-7; D uncertain. The CDR3 DNA reads TGCAGTGCTCCCTCCGACTCACTCTCCTACGAGCAGTACTTC. This translates into CSAPSDSLSYEQYF.